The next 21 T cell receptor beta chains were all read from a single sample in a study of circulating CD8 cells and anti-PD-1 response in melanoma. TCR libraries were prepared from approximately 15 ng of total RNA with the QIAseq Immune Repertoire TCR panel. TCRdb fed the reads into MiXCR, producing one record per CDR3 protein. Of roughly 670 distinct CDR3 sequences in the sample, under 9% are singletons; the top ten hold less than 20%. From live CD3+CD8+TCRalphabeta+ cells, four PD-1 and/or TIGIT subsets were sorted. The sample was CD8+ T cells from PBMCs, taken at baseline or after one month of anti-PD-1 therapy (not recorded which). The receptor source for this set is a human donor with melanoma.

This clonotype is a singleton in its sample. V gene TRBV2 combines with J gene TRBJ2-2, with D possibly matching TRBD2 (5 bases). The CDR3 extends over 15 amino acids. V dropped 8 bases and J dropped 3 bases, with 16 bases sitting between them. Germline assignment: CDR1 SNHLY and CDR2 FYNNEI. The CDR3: CASGYRGPDTGELFF. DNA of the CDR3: TGTGCCAGCGGATACAGAGGGCCCGACACCGGGGAGCTGTTTTTT.

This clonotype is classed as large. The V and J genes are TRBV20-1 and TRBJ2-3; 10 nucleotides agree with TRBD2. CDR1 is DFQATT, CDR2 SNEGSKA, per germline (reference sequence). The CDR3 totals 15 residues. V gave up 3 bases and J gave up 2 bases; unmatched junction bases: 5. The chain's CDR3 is CSASPGLADTDTQYF. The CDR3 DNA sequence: TGCAGTGCTAGCCCCGGACTAGCGGACACAGATACGCAGTATTTT.

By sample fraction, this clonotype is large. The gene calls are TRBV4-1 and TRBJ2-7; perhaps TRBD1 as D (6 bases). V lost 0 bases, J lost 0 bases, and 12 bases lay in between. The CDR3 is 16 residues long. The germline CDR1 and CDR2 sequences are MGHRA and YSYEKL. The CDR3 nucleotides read TGCGCCAGCAGCCAAGAAATCGAGGACAGCTCCTACGAGCAGTACTTC. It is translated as CASSQEIEDSSYEQYF.

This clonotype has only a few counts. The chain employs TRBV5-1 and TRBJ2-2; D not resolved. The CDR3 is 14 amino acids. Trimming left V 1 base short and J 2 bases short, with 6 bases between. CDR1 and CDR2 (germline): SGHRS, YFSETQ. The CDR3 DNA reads TGCGCCAGCAGCTTGAGCAGAAACACCGGGGAGCTGTTTTTT. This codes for CASSLSRNTGELFF.

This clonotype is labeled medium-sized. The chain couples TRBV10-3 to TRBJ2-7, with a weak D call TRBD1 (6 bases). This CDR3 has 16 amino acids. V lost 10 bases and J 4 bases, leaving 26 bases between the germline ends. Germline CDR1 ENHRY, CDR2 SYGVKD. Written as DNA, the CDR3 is TGTGCCACGGGGCTTGGCGGAGGACAGAGGAATTACGAGCAGTACTTC. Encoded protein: CATGLGGGQRNYEQYF.

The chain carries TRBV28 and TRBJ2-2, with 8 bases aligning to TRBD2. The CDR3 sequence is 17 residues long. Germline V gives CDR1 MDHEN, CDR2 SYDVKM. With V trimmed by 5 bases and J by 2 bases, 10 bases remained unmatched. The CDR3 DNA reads TGTGCCAGCAGTCGACGGTCCCGGGAGGGAAACACCGGGGAGCTGTTTTTT. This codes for CASSRRSREGNTGELFF. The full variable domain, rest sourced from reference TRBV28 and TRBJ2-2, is DVKVTQSSRYLVKRTGEKVFLECVQDMDHENMFWYRQDPGLGLRLIYFSYDVKMKEKGDIPEGYSVSREKKERFSLILESASTNQTSMYLCASSRRSREGNTGELFFGEGSRLTVL.

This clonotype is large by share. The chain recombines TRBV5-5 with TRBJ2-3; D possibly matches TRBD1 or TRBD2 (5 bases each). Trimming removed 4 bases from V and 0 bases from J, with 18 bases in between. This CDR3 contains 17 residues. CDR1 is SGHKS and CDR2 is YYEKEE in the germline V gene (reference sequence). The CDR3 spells CASSPSGALPSTDTQYF. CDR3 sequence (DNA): TGTGCCAGCAGCCCTTCCGGGGCCTTACCTAGCACAGATACGCAGTATTTT. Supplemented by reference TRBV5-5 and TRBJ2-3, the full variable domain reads DAGVTQSPTHLIKTRGQQVTLRCSPISGHKSVSWYQQVLGQGPQFIFQYYEKEERGRGNFPDRFSARQFPNYSSELNVNALLLGDSALYLCASSPSGALPSTDTQYFGPGTRLTVL.

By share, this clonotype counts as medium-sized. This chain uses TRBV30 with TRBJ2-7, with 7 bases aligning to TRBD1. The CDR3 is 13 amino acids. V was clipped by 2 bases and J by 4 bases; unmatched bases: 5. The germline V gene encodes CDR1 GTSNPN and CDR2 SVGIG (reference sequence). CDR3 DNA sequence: TGTGCCTGGAGTAAAAGGGGGCTGTACGAGCAGTACTTC. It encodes CAWSKRGLYEQYF.

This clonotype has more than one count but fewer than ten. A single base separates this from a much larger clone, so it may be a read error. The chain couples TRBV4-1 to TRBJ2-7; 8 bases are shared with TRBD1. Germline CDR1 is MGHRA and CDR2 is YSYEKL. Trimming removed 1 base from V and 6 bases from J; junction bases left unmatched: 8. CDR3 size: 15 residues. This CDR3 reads CASSQGQGKACEQYF. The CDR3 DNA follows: TGCGCCAGCAGCCAAGGACAGGGGAAGGCCTGCGAGCAGTACTTC.

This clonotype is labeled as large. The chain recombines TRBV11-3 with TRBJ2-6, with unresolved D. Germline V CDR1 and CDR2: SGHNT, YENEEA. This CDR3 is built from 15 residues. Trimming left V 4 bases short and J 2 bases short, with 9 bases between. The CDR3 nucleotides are TGTGCCAGCAGCTCACTCCTGGCTGGGGCCAACGTCCTGACTTTC. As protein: CASSSLLAGANVLTF.

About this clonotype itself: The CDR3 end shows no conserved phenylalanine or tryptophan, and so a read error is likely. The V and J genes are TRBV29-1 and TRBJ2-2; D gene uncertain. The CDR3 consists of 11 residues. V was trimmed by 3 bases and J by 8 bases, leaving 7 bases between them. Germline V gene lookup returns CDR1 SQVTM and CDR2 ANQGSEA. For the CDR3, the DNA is TGCAGCGTTGAGCTTAGGGGGGAGCTGTTTCTT. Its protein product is CSVELRGELFL.

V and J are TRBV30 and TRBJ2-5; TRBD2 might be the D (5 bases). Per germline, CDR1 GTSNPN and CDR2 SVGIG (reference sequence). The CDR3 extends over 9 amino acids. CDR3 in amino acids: CAGRGTQYF. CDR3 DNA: TGTGCGGGGAGAGGGACCCAGTACTTC.

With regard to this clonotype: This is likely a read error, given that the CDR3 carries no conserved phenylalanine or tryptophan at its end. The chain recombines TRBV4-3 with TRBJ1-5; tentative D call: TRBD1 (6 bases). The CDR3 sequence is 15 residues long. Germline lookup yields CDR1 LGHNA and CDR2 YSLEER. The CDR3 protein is CASSQDRGYNQPQHL. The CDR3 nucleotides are TGCGCCAGCAGCCAAGACAGGGGATACAATCAGCCACAGCATCTT.

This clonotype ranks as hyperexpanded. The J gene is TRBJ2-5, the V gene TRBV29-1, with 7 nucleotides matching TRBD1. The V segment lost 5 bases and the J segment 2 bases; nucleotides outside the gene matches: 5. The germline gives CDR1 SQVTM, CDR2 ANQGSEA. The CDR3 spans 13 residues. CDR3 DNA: TGCAGCGTTCCGGGACAGATACAAGAGACCCAGTACTTC. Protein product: CSVPGQIQETQYF.

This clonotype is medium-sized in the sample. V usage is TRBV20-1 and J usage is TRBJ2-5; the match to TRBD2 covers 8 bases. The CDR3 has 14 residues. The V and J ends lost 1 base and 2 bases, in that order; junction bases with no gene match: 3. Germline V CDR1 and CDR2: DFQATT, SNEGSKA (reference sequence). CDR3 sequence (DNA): TGCAGTGCTAGAGTAGGCGGGGGGCAAGAGACCCAGTACTTC. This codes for CSARVGGGQETQYF.

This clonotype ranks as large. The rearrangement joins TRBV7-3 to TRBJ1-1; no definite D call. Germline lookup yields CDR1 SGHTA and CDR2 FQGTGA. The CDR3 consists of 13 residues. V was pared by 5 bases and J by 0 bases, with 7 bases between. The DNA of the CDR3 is TGTGCCAGCAGCAAGGAGGTGAACACTGAAGCTTTCTTT. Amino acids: CASSKEVNTEAFF. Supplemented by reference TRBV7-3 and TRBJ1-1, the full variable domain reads GAGVSQTPSNKVTEKGKYVELRCDPISGHTALYWYRQSLGQGPEFLIYFQGTGAADDSGLPNDRFFAVRPEGSVSTLKIQRTERGDSAVYLCASSKEVNTEAFFGQGTRLTVV.

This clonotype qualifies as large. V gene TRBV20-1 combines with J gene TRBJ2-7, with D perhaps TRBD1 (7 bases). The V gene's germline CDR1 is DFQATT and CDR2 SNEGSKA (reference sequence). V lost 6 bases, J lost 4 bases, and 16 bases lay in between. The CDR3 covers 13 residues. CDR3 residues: CSAPEGALYEQYF. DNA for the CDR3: TGCAGTGCCCCGGAGGGGGCCTTGTACGAGCAGTACTTC.

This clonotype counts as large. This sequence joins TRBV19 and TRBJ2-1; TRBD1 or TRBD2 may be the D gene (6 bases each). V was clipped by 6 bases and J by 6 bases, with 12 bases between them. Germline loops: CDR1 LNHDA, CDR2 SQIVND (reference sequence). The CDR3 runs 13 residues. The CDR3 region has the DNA TGTGCCAGTAGCGGGTCGGGGGCCAATGAGCAGTTCTTC. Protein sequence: CASSGSGANEQFF.

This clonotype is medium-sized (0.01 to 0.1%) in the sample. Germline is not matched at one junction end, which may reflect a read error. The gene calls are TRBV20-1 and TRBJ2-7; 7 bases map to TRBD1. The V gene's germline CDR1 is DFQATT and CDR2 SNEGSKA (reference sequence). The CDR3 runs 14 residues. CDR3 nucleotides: TGCAGTGCTAGAGGCGACAGGGAGTCCTCCGAGCAGTACTTC. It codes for CSARGDRESSEQYF.

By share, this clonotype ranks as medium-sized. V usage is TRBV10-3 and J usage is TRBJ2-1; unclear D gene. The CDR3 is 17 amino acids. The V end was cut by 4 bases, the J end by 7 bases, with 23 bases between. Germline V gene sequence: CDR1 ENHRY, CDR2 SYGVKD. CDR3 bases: TGTGCCATCAGTGGAATAGGTAGGGAATGGATTTGGAATGAGCAGTTCTTC. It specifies CAISGIGREWIWNEQFF.

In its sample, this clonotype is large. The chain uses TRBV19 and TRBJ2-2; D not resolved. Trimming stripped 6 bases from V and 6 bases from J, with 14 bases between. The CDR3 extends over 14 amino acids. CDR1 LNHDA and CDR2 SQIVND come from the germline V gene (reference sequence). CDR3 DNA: TGTGCCAGTAGACTCTCCCAATCCTCCGGGGAGCTGTTTTTT. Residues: CASRLSQSSGELFF. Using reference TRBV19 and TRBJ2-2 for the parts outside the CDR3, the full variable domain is DGGITQSPKYLFRKEGQNVTLSCEQNLNHDAMYWYRQDPGQGLRLIYYSQIVNDFQKGDIAEGYSVSREKKESFPLTVTSAQKNPTAFYLCASRLSQSSGELFFGEGSRLTVL.